Listed below are T cell receptor beta chains from one sample, sequenced in a study of blood T cell repertoires in COVID-19. The protocol was immunoSEQ multiplex PCR, while the TCRdb copy is restricted to in-frame clones and leaves out a portion. The sample shows tens of thousands of clones, around 90% of them seen only once. Sequenced sample: peripheral blood. These receptors came from a man aged 55 to 70 with acute or convalescent COVID-19. Both conserved end residues are part of each CDR3. The order of the fields is D gene, clone size, V gene, J gene, CDR3 DNA, CDR3 protein. A D gene is named only where the DNA matches it firmly. Expanded clones are given a class, and other clones once, few, many or no size at all.

d_call: TRBD1; clone_size: .; v_call: TRBV6-5; j_call: TRBJ2-7; cdr3_nt: TGTGCCAGCAGTTACTCGGGCCGGGACAGGGGCAACGAGCAGTACTTC; cdr3_aa: CASSYSGRDRGNEQYF
d_call: .; clone_size: .; v_call: TRBV5-1; j_call: TRBJ2-3; cdr3_nt: TGCGCCAGCAGCGGGGCGCATGCAGATACGCAGTATTTT; cdr3_aa: CASSGAHADTQYF
d_call: .; clone_size: few; v_call: TRBV5-6; j_call: TRBJ2-5; cdr3_nt: TGTGCCAGCAGCTTGGAAAGGGGGGGGACCCAGTACTTC; cdr3_aa: CASSLERGGTQYF
d_call: TRBD1; clone_size: .; v_call: TRBV7-8; j_call: TRBJ1-3; cdr3_nt: TGTGCCAGCAGCCGAGAGACAGGGAGCTCTGGAAACACCATATATTTT; cdr3_aa: CASSRETGSSGNTIYF
d_call: TRBD1; clone_size: once; v_call: TRBV6-5; j_call: TRBJ1-2; cdr3_nt: TGTGCCAGCAGCGTACCGGGACAGGGGGCAAATGGCTACACCTTC; cdr3_aa: CASSVPGQGANGYTF
d_call: TRBD1; clone_size: .; v_call: TRBV7-6; j_call: TRBJ1-5; cdr3_nt: TGTGCCAGCAGCTTGACCGGGACAGTCCTACATTTT; cdr3_aa: CASSLTGTVLHF
d_call: TRBD1; clone_size: few; v_call: TRBV19; j_call: TRBJ1-5; cdr3_nt: TGTGCCAGTAGCCCCGACAGGGATCAGCCCCAGCATTTT; cdr3_aa: CASSPDRDQPQHF
d_call: .; clone_size: once; v_call: TRBV12-3/TRBV12-4; j_call: TRBJ2-1; cdr3_nt: TGTGCCTCCGGGAGCTCCTACAATGAGCAGTTCTTC; cdr3_aa: CASGSSYNEQFF
d_call: TRBD1; clone_size: .; v_call: TRBV7-2; j_call: TRBJ1-2; cdr3_nt: TGTGCCAGCAGCTTAGTGTTGGGGACAGCCTATGGCTACACCTTC; cdr3_aa: CASSLVLGTAYGYTF
d_call: .; clone_size: .; v_call: TRBV7-6; j_call: TRBJ1-2; cdr3_nt: TGTGCCAGCAGCTCTGACAGACGTATCGGCTACACCTTC; cdr3_aa: CASSSDRRIGYTF
d_call: .; clone_size: .; v_call: TRBV19; j_call: TRBJ2-1; cdr3_nt: TGTGCCAGTAGTATAGATGTCATTAATGAGCAGTTCTTC; cdr3_aa: CASSIDVINEQFF
d_call: .; clone_size: once; v_call: TRBV27; j_call: TRBJ1-1; cdr3_nt: TGTGCCAGCAGCCGGACACGCACTGAAGCTTTCTTT; cdr3_aa: CASSRTRTEAFF
d_call: .; clone_size: .; v_call: TRBV30; j_call: TRBJ1-6; cdr3_nt: TGTGCCTGGAGTGCGGGAGGGACGAGTCGCTTT; cdr3_aa: CAWSAGGTSRF
d_call: TRBD1; clone_size: .; v_call: TRBV28; j_call: TRBJ2-2; cdr3_nt: TGTGCCAGCTCCGGACGCAGGGGGATCGGGGAGCTGTTTTTT; cdr3_aa: CASSGRRGIGELFF
d_call: .; clone_size: .; v_call: TRBV7-2; j_call: TRBJ2-7; cdr3_nt: TGTGCCAGCAGCTTCAGCAGGTCCTCCTACGAGCAGTACTTC; cdr3_aa: CASSFSRSSYEQYF
d_call: TRBD1; clone_size: .; v_call: TRBV7-8; j_call: TRBJ2-7; cdr3_nt: TGTGCCAGCAGCCTCCCCGACAGGGCCGGGCCCTACGAGCAGTACTTC; cdr3_aa: CASSLPDRAGPYEQYF
d_call: .; clone_size: .; v_call: TRBV27; j_call: TRBJ1-2; cdr3_nt: TGTGCCAGCAGATTTACAGGGTCCTATGGCTACACCTTC; cdr3_aa: CASRFTGSYGYTF
d_call: .; clone_size: .; v_call: TRBV7-9; j_call: TRBJ2-7; cdr3_nt: TGTGCCAGCAGCTTCCAGACAGGTACCTACGAGCAGTACTTC; cdr3_aa: CASSFQTGTYEQYF
d_call: .; clone_size: once; v_call: TRBV19; j_call: TRBJ2-2; cdr3_nt: TGTGCCAGTAGTACCACAGGGATGGGGGAGCTGTTTTTT; cdr3_aa: CASSTTGMGELFF
d_call: .; clone_size: .; v_call: TRBV4-1; j_call: TRBJ2-7; cdr3_nt: TGCGCCAGCAGCCAAGGTCCGGGTTCCTACGAGCAGTACTTC; cdr3_aa: CASSQGPGSYEQYF
d_call: .; clone_size: .; v_call: TRBV6-5; j_call: TRBJ1-5; cdr3_nt: TGTGCCAGCAGTTCCCGAGCGAGGGGCAATCAGCCCCAGCATTTT; cdr3_aa: CASSSRARGNQPQHF
d_call: TRBD2; clone_size: .; v_call: TRBV30; j_call: TRBJ2-4; cdr3_nt: TGTGCCTGGAGCTTACCGGGACTAGCGGGGGGAAACATTCAGTACTTC; cdr3_aa: CAWSLPGLAGGNIQYF
d_call: .; clone_size: .; v_call: TRBV10-3; j_call: TRBJ2-5; cdr3_nt: TGTGCCATCAGTGAGCCGCATCCGGGACTGGGGGGAGAGACCCAGTACTTC; cdr3_aa: CAISEPHPGLGGETQYF
d_call: .; clone_size: .; v_call: TRBV29-1; j_call: TRBJ2-1; cdr3_nt: TGCAGCGTCCACCGAGGGGGTGAGCAGTTCTTC; cdr3_aa: CSVHRGGEQFF
d_call: .; clone_size: .; v_call: TRBV21-1; j_call: TRBJ1-6; cdr3_nt: TGTGCCAGCAGCAGTAGACGGGACAGGGATTCACCCCTCCACTTT; cdr3_aa: CASSSRRDRDSPLHF
d_call: TRBD2; clone_size: .; v_call: TRBV6-2/TRBV6-3; j_call: TRBJ2-5; cdr3_nt: TGTGCCAGCAGTTACGTTCTAGCGGGGGCCCCCGCACAAGAGACCCAGTACTTC; cdr3_aa: CASSYVLAGAPAQETQYF
d_call: .; clone_size: .; v_call: TRBV6-1; j_call: TRBJ1-6; cdr3_nt: TGTGCCAGCAGTGAACAGGGGCGTGCTAATTCACCCCTCCACTTT; cdr3_aa: CASSEQGRANSPLHF
d_call: .; clone_size: .; v_call: TRBV5-6; j_call: TRBJ1-2; cdr3_nt: TGTGCCAGCAGCGGAGACGCAGGGATCGCGGGCTACACCTTC; cdr3_aa: CASSGDAGIAGYTF
d_call: .; clone_size: .; v_call: TRBV6-5; j_call: TRBJ1-4; cdr3_nt: TGTGCCAGCAGTTACCGGGAAGGATCTGAAAAACTGTTTTTT; cdr3_aa: CASSYREGSEKLFF
d_call: TRBD2; clone_size: .; v_call: TRBV6-1; j_call: TRBJ2-2; cdr3_nt: TGTGCCAGCAGTGGTTCTACTAGCGCCTACAACACCGGGGAGCTGTTTTTT; cdr3_aa: CASSGSTSAYNTGELFF
d_call: TRBD1; clone_size: few; v_call: TRBV3-1/TRBV3-2; j_call: TRBJ1-6; cdr3_nt: TGTGCCAGCCGGACAGGGAGTAATTCACCCCTCCACTTT; cdr3_aa: CASRTGSNSPLHF
d_call: TRBD1; clone_size: .; v_call: TRBV11-2; j_call: TRBJ1-1; cdr3_nt: TGTGCCAGCAGCCTGAGGGACAGCAACACTGAAGCTTTCTTT; cdr3_aa: CASSLRDSNTEAFF
d_call: .; clone_size: .; v_call: TRBV5-8; j_call: TRBJ1-2; cdr3_nt: TGTGCCAGCAGCCGGGGCTATGGCTACACCTTC; cdr3_aa: CASSRGYGYTF
d_call: TRBD1; clone_size: .; v_call: TRBV5-1; j_call: TRBJ2-2; cdr3_nt: TGCGCCAGCAGCTTAATTCAGGGGGCGCGTACCGGGGAGCTGTTTTTT; cdr3_aa: CASSLIQGARTGELFF
d_call: .; clone_size: .; v_call: TRBV19; j_call: TRBJ2-1; cdr3_nt: TGTGCCAGTAGTACCCCGAATGGGGCTAGATGGATAAATGAGCAGTTCTTC; cdr3_aa: CASSTPNGARWINEQFF
d_call: .; clone_size: .; v_call: TRBV11-2; j_call: TRBJ1-2; cdr3_nt: TGTGCCAGCAGCTTAGTGCGGAACTATGGCTACACCTTC; cdr3_aa: CASSLVRNYGYTF
d_call: TRBD1; clone_size: .; v_call: TRBV5-1; j_call: TRBJ1-1; cdr3_nt: TGCGCCAGCACCTCGGGACAGGGTAACACTGAAGCTTTCTTT; cdr3_aa: CASTSGQGNTEAFF
d_call: .; clone_size: once; v_call: TRBV18; j_call: TRBJ2-6; cdr3_nt: TGTGCCAGCTCACCATCGTTCGGCTCTGGGGCCAACGTCCTGACTTTC; cdr3_aa: CASSPSFGSGANVLTF
d_call: .; clone_size: .; v_call: TRBV3-1/TRBV3-2; j_call: TRBJ2-7; cdr3_nt: TGTGCCAGCAGCCAAGATAACTACGAGCAGTACTTC; cdr3_aa: CASSQDNYEQYF
d_call: .; clone_size: .; v_call: TRBV29-1; j_call: TRBJ2-3; cdr3_nt: TGCAGCGTTTTCCGGGCAGATACGCAGTATTTT; cdr3_aa: CSVFRADTQYF
d_call: TRBD1; clone_size: .; v_call: TRBV24-1; j_call: TRBJ2-1; cdr3_nt: TGTGCCACCAGTGACCCTGGACAGGCGAGCAATGAGCAGTTCTTC; cdr3_aa: CATSDPGQASNEQFF
d_call: TRBD1; clone_size: .; v_call: TRBV7-8; j_call: TRBJ2-1; cdr3_nt: TGTGCCAGCAGCTTCAGGACAGGGTACTACAATGAGCAGTTCTTC; cdr3_aa: CASSFRTGYYNEQFF
d_call: TRBD2; clone_size: .; v_call: TRBV19; j_call: TRBJ2-3; cdr3_nt: TGTGCCAGTAGTTCCAGCGGGGGGTGGGATACGCAGTATTTT; cdr3_aa: CASSSSGGWDTQYF
d_call: .; clone_size: .; v_call: TRBV10-2; j_call: TRBJ1-1; cdr3_nt: TGCGCCAGCAGTGTTCGTGGGGAGATGAACACTGAAGCTTTCTTT; cdr3_aa: CASSVRGEMNTEAFF
d_call: TRBD1; clone_size: .; v_call: TRBV7-2; j_call: TRBJ2-5; cdr3_nt: TGTGCCAGCAGCCTCCCCCGGGACAGGGTCCGGGAAGAGACCCAGTACTTC; cdr3_aa: CASSLPRDRVREETQYF
d_call: TRBD1; clone_size: .; v_call: TRBV5-1; j_call: TRBJ1-3; cdr3_nt: TGCGCCAGCAGCTTGACCGGGACAGGGGGAGGAAACACCATATATTTT; cdr3_aa: CASSLTGTGGGNTIYF
d_call: TRBD1; clone_size: .; v_call: TRBV19; j_call: TRBJ1-3; cdr3_nt: TGTGCCAGTAGTACAAACCGGGACAGCTCTGGAAACACCATATATTTT; cdr3_aa: CASSTNRDSSGNTIYF
d_call: .; clone_size: .; v_call: TRBV11-2; j_call: TRBJ2-7; cdr3_nt: TGTGCCAGCAGCCACTCAGGGGCGAGGTCCTACGAGCAGTACTTC; cdr3_aa: CASSHSGARSYEQYF
d_call: TRBD2; clone_size: .; v_call: TRBV5-4; j_call: TRBJ2-1; cdr3_nt: TGTGCCAGCAGCCAGCCGACCGGGACTAGCGGGGGATGGGAGCAGTTCTTC; cdr3_aa: CASSQPTGTSGGWEQFF
d_call: TRBD2; clone_size: .; v_call: TRBV3-1/TRBV3-2; j_call: TRBJ2-1; cdr3_nt: TGTGCCAGCAGCCAAGGGCTGGGCGGGGGGAATGAGCAGTTCTTC; cdr3_aa: CASSQGLGGGNEQFF
d_call: .; clone_size: .; v_call: TRBV6-6; j_call: TRBJ2-1; cdr3_nt: TGTGCCAGCGGACAGAACTACAATGAGCAGTTCTTC; cdr3_aa: CASGQNYNEQFF